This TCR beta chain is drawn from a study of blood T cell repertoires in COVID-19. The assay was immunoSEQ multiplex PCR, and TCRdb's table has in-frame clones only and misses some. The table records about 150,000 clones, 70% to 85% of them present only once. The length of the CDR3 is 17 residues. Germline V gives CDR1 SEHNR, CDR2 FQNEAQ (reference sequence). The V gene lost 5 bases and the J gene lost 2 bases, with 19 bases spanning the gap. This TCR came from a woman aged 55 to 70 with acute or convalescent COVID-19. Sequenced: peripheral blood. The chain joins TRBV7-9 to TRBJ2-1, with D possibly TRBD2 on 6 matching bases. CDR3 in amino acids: CASSPLGLARAYNEQFF. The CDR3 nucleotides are TGTGCCAGCAGCCCGCTTGGGCTAGCGAGGGCCTACAATGAGCAGTTCTTC.